This T cell receptor beta chain was retrieved from a study of blood T cell repertoires in COVID-19. Method: immunoSEQ multiplex PCR; TCRdb's copy keeps in-frame clones and lacks some. The repertoire holds about 97,000 clones, more than 75% seen once, with around a tenth in the top ten. The CDR3 is 16 amino acids. V was clipped by 3 bases and J by 1 base; unmatched bases: 4. The germline CDR1 and CDR2 sequences are LNHDA and SQIVND (reference sequence). The sequencing input was peripheral blood. The sequence derives from a woman aged 30 to 39 with acute or convalescent COVID-19. The V call is TRBV19, the J call TRBJ2-2; 8 nucleotides align to TRBD1. The DNA of the CDR3 is TGTGCCAGTAGTATCTATGGGACAGGGAACACCGGGGAGCTGTTTTTT. Amino acids: CASSIYGTGNTGELFF.